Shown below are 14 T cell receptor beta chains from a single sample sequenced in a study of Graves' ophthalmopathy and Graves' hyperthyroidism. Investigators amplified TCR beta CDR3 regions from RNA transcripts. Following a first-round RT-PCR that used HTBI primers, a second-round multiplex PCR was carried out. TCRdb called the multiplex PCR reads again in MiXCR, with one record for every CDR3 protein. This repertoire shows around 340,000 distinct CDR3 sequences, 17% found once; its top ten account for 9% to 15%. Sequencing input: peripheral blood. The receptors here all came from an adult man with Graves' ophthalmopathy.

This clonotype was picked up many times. The CDR3, as DNA: TGTGCCAGCAGCTTAGAACAGTTAAACACTGAAGCTTTCTTT. Translating gives CASSLEQLNTEAFF. The rearrangement links TRBV7-2 to TRBJ1-1; no definite D call. The CDR3 has 14 residues. Germline V gene sequence: CDR1 SGHTA, CDR2 FQGNSA. Trimming took 1 base from V and 2 from J, leaving 8 bases between them.

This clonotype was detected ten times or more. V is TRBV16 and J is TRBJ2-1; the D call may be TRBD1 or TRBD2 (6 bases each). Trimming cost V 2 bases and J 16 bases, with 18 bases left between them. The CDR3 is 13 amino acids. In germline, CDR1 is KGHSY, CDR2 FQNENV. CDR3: CASSQARDTGGFF. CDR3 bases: TGTGCCAGCAGCCAAGCCAGGGACACCGGGGGCTTCTTC.

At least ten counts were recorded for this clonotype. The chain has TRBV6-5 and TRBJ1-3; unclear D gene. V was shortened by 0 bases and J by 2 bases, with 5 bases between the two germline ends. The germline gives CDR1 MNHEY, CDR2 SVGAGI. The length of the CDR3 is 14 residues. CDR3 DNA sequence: TGTGCCAGCAGTTACTCTCCAGCTGGAAACACCATATATTTT. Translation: CASSYSPAGNTIYF.

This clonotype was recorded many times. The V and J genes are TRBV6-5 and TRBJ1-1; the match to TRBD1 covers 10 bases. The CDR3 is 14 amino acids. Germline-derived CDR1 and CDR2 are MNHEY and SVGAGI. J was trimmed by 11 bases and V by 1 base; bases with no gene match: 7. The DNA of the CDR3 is TGTGCCAGCAGTTACTTAGGGACAGGGGATTTCGCTTTCTTT. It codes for CASSYLGTGDFAFF.

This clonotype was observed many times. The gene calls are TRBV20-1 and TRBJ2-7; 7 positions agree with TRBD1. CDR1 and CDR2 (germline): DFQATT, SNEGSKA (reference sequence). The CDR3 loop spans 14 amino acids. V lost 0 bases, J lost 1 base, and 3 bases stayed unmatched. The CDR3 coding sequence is TGCAGTGCTAGAGAAGGGACAGCTTCCTACGAGCAGTACTTC. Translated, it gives CSAREGTASYEQYF.

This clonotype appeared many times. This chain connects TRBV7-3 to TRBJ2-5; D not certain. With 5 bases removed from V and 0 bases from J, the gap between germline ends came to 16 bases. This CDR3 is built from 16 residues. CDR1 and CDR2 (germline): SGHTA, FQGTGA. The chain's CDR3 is CASSPWPGRDQETQYF. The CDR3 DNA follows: TGTGCCAGCAGCCCCTGGCCCGGTCGGGACCAAGAGACCCAGTACTTC.

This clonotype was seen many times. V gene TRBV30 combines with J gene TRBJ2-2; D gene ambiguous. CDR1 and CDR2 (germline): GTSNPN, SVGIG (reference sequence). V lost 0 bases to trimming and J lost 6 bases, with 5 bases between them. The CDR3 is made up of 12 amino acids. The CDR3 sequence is CAWSVGSGELFF. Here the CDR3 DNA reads TGTGCCTGGAGTGTAGGCTCCGGGGAGCTGTTTTTT.

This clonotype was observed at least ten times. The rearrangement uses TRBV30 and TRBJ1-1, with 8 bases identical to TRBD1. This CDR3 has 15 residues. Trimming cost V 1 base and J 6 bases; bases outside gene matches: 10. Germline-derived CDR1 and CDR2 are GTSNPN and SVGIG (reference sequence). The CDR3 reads CAWSAGQGLVSEAFF. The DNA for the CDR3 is TGTGCCTGGAGTGCCGGACAGGGCCTCGTCTCTGAAGCTTTCTTT.

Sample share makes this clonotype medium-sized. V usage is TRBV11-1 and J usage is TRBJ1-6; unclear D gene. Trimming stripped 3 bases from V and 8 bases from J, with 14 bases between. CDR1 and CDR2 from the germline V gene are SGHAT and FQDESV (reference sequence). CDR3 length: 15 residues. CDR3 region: CASSLSRENHSPLHF. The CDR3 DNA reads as TGTGCCAGCAGCTTGTCACGGGAGAACCATTCACCCCTCCACTTT. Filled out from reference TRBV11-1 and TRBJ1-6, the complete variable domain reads EAEVAQSPRYKITEKSQAVAFWCDPISGHATLYWYRQILGQGPELLVQFQDESVVDDSQLPKDRFSAERLKGVDSTLKIQPAELGDSAMYLCASSLSRENHSPLHFGNGTRLTVT.

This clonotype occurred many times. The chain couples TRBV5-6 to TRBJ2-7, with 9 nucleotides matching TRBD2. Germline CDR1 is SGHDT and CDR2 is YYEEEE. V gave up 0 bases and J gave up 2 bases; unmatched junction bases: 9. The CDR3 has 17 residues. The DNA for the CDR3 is TGTGCCAGCAGCTTGGCCTGGGATAGCGGGAGCACCTACGAGCAGTACTTC. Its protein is CASSLAWDSGSTYEQYF.

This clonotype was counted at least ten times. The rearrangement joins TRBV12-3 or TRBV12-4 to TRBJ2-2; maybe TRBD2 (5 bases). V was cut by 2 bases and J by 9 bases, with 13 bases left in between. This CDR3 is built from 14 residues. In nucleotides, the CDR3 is TGTGCCAGCAGTTTACCTGAGCGGTCTAGGGAGCTGTTTTTT. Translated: CASSLPERSRELFF.

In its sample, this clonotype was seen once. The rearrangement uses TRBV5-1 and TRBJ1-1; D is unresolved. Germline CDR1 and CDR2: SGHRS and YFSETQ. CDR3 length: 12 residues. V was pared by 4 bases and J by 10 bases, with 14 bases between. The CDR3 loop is CASSPGGEGAFF. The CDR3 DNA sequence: TGCGCCAGCAGCCCCGGCGGCGAGGGAGCTTTCTTT. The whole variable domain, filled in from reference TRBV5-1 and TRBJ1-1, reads KAGVTQTPRYLIKTRGQQVTLSCSPISGHRSVSWYQQTPGQGLQFLFEYFSETQRNKGNFPGRFSGRQFSNSRSEMNVSTLELGDSALYLCASSPGGEGAFFGQGTRLTVV.

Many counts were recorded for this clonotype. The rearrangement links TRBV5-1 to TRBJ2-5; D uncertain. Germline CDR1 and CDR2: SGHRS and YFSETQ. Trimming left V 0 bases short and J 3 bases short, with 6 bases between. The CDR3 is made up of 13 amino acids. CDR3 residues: CASSLATKETQYF. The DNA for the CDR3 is TGCGCCAGCAGCTTGGCCACTAAAGAGACCCAGTACTTC.

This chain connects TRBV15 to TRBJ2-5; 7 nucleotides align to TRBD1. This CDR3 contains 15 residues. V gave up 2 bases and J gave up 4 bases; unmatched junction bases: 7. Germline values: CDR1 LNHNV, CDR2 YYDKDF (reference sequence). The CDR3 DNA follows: TGTGCCACCAGCAGAAAGAGGACAGGTTCAGAGACCCAGTACTTC. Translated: CATSRKRTGSETQYF.